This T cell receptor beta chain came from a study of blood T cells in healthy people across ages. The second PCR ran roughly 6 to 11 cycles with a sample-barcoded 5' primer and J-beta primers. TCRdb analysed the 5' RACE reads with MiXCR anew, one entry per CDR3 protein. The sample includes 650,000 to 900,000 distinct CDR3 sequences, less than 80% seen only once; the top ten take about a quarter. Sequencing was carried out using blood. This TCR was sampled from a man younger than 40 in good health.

CDR3 sequence reads: CASSRGRVTEQYF. The CDR3 DNA reads as TGCGCCAGCAGCCGGGGAAGGGTTACCGAGCAGTACTTC. The genes are TRBV4-3 and TRBJ2-7; D gene unclear. Looked up from germline, CDR1 is LGHNA and CDR2 is YSLEER. The V end lost 4 bases, the J end lost 6 bases, and 13 bases lay between the germline ends. The CDR3 has 13 amino acids.